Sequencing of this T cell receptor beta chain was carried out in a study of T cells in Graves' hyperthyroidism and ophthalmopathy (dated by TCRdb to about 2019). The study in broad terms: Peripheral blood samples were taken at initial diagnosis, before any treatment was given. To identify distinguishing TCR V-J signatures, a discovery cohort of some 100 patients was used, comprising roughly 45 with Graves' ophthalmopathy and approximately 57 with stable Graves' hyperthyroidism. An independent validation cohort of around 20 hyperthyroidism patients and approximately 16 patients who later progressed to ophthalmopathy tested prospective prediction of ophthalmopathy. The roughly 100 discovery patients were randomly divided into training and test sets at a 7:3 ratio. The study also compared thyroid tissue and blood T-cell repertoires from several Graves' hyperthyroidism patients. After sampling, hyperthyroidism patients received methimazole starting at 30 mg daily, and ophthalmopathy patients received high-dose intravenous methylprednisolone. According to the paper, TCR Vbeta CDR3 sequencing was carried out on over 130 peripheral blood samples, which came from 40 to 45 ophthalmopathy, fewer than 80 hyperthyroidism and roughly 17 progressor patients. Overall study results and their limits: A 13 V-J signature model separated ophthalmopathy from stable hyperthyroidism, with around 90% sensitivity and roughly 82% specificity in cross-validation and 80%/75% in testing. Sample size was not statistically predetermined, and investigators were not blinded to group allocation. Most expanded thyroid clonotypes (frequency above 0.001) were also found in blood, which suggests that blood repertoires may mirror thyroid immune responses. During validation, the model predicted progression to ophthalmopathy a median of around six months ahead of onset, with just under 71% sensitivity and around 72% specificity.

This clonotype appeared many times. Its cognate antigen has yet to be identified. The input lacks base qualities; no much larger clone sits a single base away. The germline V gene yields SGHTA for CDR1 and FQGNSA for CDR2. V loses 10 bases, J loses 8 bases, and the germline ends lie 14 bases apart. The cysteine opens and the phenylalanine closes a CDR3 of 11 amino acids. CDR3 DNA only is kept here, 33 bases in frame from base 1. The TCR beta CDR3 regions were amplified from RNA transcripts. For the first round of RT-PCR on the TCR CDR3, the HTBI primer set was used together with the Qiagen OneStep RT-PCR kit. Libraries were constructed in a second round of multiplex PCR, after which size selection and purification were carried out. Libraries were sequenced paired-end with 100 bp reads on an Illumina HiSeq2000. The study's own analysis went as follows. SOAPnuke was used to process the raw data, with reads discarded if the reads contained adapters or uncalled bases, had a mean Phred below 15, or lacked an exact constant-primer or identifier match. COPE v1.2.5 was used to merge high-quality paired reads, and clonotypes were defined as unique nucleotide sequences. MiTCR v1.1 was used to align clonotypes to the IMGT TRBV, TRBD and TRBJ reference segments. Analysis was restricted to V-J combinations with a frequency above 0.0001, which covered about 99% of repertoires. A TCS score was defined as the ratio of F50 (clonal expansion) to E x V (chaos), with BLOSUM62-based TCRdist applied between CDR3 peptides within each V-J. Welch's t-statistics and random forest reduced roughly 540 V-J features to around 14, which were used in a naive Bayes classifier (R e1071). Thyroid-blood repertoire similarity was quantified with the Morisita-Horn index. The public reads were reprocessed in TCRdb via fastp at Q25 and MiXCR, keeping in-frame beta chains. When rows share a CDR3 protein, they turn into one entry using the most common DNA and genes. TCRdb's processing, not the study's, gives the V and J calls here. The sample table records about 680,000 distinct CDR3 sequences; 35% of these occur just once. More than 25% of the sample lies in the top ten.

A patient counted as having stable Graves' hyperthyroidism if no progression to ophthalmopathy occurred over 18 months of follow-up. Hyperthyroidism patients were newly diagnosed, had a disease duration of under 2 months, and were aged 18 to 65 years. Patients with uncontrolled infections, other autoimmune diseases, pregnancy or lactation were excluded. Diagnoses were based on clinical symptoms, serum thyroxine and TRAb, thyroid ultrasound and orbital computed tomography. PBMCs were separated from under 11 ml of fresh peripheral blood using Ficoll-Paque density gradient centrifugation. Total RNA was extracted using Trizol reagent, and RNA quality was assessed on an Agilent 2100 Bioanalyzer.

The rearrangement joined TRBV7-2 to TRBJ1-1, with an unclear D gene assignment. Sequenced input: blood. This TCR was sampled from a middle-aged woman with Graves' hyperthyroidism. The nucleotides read TGTGCCATCAGGCCTATCCGGGAAGCTTTCTTT. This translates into CAIRPIREAFF.